Below are 18 T cell receptor beta chains sequenced from a single sample in a study of T cell changes during pregnancy in multiple sclerosis. The protocol was immunoSEQ multiplex PCR, while the TCRdb copy is restricted to in-frame clones and leaves out a portion. The table lists 70,000 to 95,000 clones, 93% of them singletons. The source material was peripheral blood, sampled after pregnancy. These receptors were obtained from a female donor in good health, enrolled as a control in a pregnancy study.

The chain couples TRBV28 to TRBJ2-1; a possible D gene is TRBD1 (5 bases). CDR1 is MDHEN and CDR2 is SYDVKM in the germline V gene. Trimming removed 4 bases at V and 8 bases at J, with 21 bases between. The CDR3 covers 16 residues. CDR3 in amino acids: CASSYEGALGRYEQFF. The CDR3, as DNA: TGTGCCAGCAGTTACGAAGGGGCCCTGGGGCGATATGAGCAGTTCTTC.

The chain recombines TRBV7-6 with TRBJ1-2; the match to TRBD1 covers 7 bases. The CDR3 runs to 14 residues. Germline CDR1 SGHVS, CDR2 FNYEAQ. The trim removed 4 bases at V and 6 bases at J, leaving 8 bases unmatched. The CDR3 DNA follows: TGTGCCAGCAGCTCGGCGACAGGGCTGCATGGCTACACCTTC. Its translation: CASSSATGLHGYTF.

This chain links TRBV9 with TRBJ2-7; TRBD2 matches 9 bases. The junction had 16 bases not matched to a gene; V was cut back by 8 bases and J by 4 bases. The germline gives CDR1 SGDLS, CDR2 YYNGEE. The CDR3 runs to 16 residues. DNA for the CDR3: TGTGCCAGTTCCGAAGCGGGACTAGCACGGACTTACGAGCAGTACTTC. Its protein is CASSEAGLARTYEQYF.

The rearrangement joins TRBV7-9 to TRBJ2-1; D gene ambiguous. Germline CDR1 SEHNR, CDR2 FQNEAQ (reference sequence). V was pared by 5 bases and J by 9 bases, with 5 bases between. This CDR3 is built from 10 residues. The CDR3 DNA is TGTGCCAGCAGCCTAACTGAGCAGTTCTTC. As protein: CASSLTEQFF.

CDR3 loop: CAINPGQGSEKLFF. The CDR3, as DNA: TGTGCCATCAACCCGGGACAGGGGAGTGAAAAACTGTTTTTT. The rearrangement uses TRBV10-3 and TRBJ1-4; 10 bases are shared with TRBD1. Germline CDR1 ENHRY, CDR2 SYGVKD. The ends lost 7 bases at V and 7 bases at J; junction bases unmatched: 6. CDR3 length: 14 amino acids.

The rearrangement joins TRBV7-2 to TRBJ1-2; possibly TRBD1 for D (5 bases). V lost 2 bases, J lost 4 bases, and 17 bases lay in between. This CDR3 has 16 amino acids. Germline V gives CDR1 SGHTA, CDR2 FQGNSA. In DNA form, the CDR3 reads TGTGCCAGCAGCTTAAGTAGCGGGGCAGGGCTCTATGGCTACACCTTC. Amino acid sequence: CASSLSSGAGLYGYTF.

This sequence joins TRBV7-2 and TRBJ1-5; D possibly corresponds to TRBD1 (6 bases). The CDR3 is 15 amino acids. Germline CDR1 is SGHTA and CDR2 is FQGNSA. V was trimmed by 1 base and J by 6 bases, leaving 13 bases between them. The CDR3, as DNA: TGTGCCAGCAGCTTAGTGGTACAGGGTGGTCAGCCCCAGCATTTT. Protein product: CASSLVVQGGQPQHF.

The V call is TRBV5-4, the J call TRBJ1-2, with 10 bases lining up with TRBD1. The germline V gene has CDR1 SGHNT and CDR2 YYREEE (reference sequence). Trimming took 4 bases from V and 7 from J; bases not matched to a gene: 7. This CDR3 is built from 14 residues. This chain's CDR3 is CASSLRDRGAGYTF. CDR3 sequence (DNA): TGTGCCAGCAGCCTAAGGGACAGGGGAGCTGGCTACACCTTC.

The V and J genes are TRBV5-4 and TRBJ2-1; the match to TRBD2 covers 16 bases. The V gene end was trimmed by 4 bases and the J gene end by 4 bases; junction bases not matched to a gene: 5. The CDR3 spans 17 residues. Looked up from germline, CDR1 is SGHNT and CDR2 is YYREEE (reference sequence). The CDR3 coding sequence is TGTGCCAGCAGCCCGGGACTAGCGGGGGGGAGATACAATGAGCAGTTCTTC. Translating it yields CASSPGLAGGRYNEQFF.

J is TRBJ2-1 and V is TRBV15; tentative D call: TRBD2 (5 bases). Trimming took off 1 base at V and 10 bases at J, with 8 bases between the two ends. The CDR3 totals 12 residues. Germline CDR1 is LNHNV and CDR2 is YYDKDF (reference sequence). CDR3 sequence reads: CATSRAADEQFF. The CDR3 DNA reads TGTGCCACCAGCAGAGCAGCGGACGAGCAGTTCTTC.

This clone was seen a handful of times. The CDR3 reads CSVGGQGDQPQHF. In DNA form, the CDR3 reads TGCAGCGTCGGGGGACAGGGAGATCAGCCCCAGCATTTT. V and J are TRBV29-1 and TRBJ1-5, with 9 nucleotides matching TRBD1. This CDR3 is built from 13 residues. CDR1 and CDR2 (germline): SQVTM, ANQGSEA. V lost 6 bases to trimming and J lost 5 bases; unmatched junction nucleotides: 5.

This chain uses TRBV9 with TRBJ2-7; 7 nucleotides agree with TRBD1. The CDR3 has 14 amino acids. Germline CDR1 SGDLS, CDR2 YYNGEE. Unmatched junction bases numbered 11, after V lost 4 bases and J lost 7 bases. The CDR3 here is CASSPRQGVGEQYF. Written as DNA, the CDR3 is TGTGCCAGCAGCCCCCGACAGGGAGTGGGGGAGCAGTACTTC. Full variable domain (rest looked up from reference TRBV9 and TRBJ2-7): DSGVTQTPKHLITATGQRVTLRCSPRSGDLSVYWYQQSLDQGLQFLIQYYNGEERAKGNILERFSAQQFPDLHSELNLSSLELGDSALYFCASSPRQGVGEQYFGPGTRLTVT.

This chain joins TRBV7-9 and TRBJ2-1; D is perhaps TRBD1 (6 bases). The CDR3 runs to 13 residues. Germline lookup yields CDR1 SEHNR and CDR2 FQNEAQ (reference sequence). Trimming removed 5 bases from V and 5 bases from J, with 10 bases in between. CDR3 sequence reads: CASSKDRDNEQFF. CDR3 nucleotide sequence: TGTGCCAGCAGCAAGGACAGAGACAATGAGCAGTTCTTC. Together with reference TRBV7-9 and TRBJ2-1, the CDR3 gives the full variable domain: DTGVSQNPRHKITKRGQNVTFRCDPISEHNRLYWYRQTLGQGPEFLTYFQNEAQLEKSRLLSDRFSAERPKGSFSTLEIQRTEQGDSAMYLCASSKDRDNEQFFGPGTRLTVL.

This clone was observed a single time. The V and J genes are TRBV5-1 and TRBJ2-5; TRBD1 agrees at 8 bases. V dropped 4 bases and J dropped 1; count of bases not matched to a gene: 9. Germline assignment: CDR1 SGHRS and CDR2 YFSETQ. The CDR3 extends over 16 amino acids. CDR3 amino acids: CASSLGQGVLQETQYF. The CDR3 DNA is TGCGCCAGCAGCCTAGGACAGGGAGTCCTCCAAGAGACCCAGTACTTC.

This clone is a singleton in its sample. This sequence joins TRBV2 and TRBJ2-1, with 9 positions matching TRBD2. CDR3 length: 16 amino acids. In germline, CDR1 is SNHLY, CDR2 FYNNEI. J was trimmed by 0 bases and V by 4 bases; bases with no gene match: 4. The CDR3 DNA is TGTGCCAGCAGTGCCCTAGCGGGAATCTCCTACAATGAGCAGTTCTTC. It encodes CASSALAGISYNEQFF.

The chain is built from TRBV5-1 and TRBJ2-1, with TRBD2 matching 9 bases. The CDR3 consists of 14 residues. Trimming cost V 5 bases and J 5 bases; bases outside gene matches: 5. Looked up from germline, CDR1 is SGHRS and CDR2 is YFSETQ. The CDR3 protein is CASRAGLADNEQFF. In nucleotides, the CDR3 is TGCGCCAGCAGGGCGGGACTAGCCGACAATGAGCAGTTCTTC.

The rearrangement uses TRBV19 and TRBJ2-2; D not resolved. Germline CDR1 is LNHDA and CDR2 is SQIVND (reference sequence). Trimming took 10 bases from V and 0 from J, leaving 9 bases between them. CDR3 size: 13 residues. The CDR3 here is CAITTTNTGELFF. Written as DNA, the CDR3 is TGTGCCATCACAACCACGAACACCGGGGAGCTGTTTTTT.

The rearrangement uses TRBV28 and TRBJ1-1; possibly TRBD1 for D (6 bases). CDR1 and CDR2 (germline): MDHEN, SYDVKM. This CDR3 has 13 residues. Trimming pared 6 bases from V and 2 bases from J, leaving 10 bases between. In nucleotides, the CDR3 is TGTGCCAGCAGGACAGGAGCAAACACTGAAGCTTTCTTT. Translation gives CASRTGANTEAFF.